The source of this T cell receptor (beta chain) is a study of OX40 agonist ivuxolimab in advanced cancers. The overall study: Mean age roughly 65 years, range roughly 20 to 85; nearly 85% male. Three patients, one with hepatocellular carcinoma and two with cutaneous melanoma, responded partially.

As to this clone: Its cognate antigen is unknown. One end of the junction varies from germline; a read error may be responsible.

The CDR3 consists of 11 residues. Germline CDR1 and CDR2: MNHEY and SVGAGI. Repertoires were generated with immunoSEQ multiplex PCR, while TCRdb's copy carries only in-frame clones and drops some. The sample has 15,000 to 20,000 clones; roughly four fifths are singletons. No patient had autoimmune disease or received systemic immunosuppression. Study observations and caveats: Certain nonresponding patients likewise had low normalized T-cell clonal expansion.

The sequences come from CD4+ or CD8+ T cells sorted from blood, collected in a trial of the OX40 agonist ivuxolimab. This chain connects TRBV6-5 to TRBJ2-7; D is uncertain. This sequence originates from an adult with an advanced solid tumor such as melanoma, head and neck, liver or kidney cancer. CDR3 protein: CASSNSYEQYF. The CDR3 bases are TGTGCCAGCAGTAACTCCTACGAGCAGTACTTC.